This record covers a single TCR beta chain. Version v3.0 of the immunoSEQ assay was performed at survey level. The data were produced by immunoSEQ multiplex PCR, yet TCRdb's version contains in-frame clones alone and is incomplete. Of 30,000 or so clones listed, approximately 90% are singletons. The record originates from a study of long-term antiretroviral therapy in people with HIV. The sequenced sample was unsorted PBMCs, obtained about 5 years before starting antiretroviral therapy. The clonotype was recovered from a man aged 45-65 years with HIV.

The chain's CDR3 is CASSQSPTDEQFF. The CDR3 DNA sequence: TGTGCCAGCAGCCAATCTCCCACAGATGAGCAGTTCTTC. The chain has TRBV7-3 and TRBJ2-1; D gene ambiguous. CDR1 and CDR2 from the germline V gene are SGHTA and FQGTGA. The CDR3 length is 13 residues. V was cut by 5 bases and J by 8 bases, with 13 bases left in between.